This TCR beta chain was retrieved from a study of cytomegalovirus exposure and HLA in healthy donors listed by TCRdb under 2017. With respect to the entire study: According to an earlier analysis of a few hundred of the donors, about 179 million T cells yielded 100 million or so unique TCR beta sequences and about 300 Gb of sequence data. Roughly 300 gigabases of sequencing data and 80 million or so unique TCR sequences were included in an early release covering roughly 600 HLA-typed donors. Among the approximately 400 genotyped donors, roughly 80% belonged to the genetic ancestry cluster associated with self-reported Caucasian donors. The study was designed to test whether signatures of past pathogen exposure could be identified by cataloging public T cell receptors. Using immunosequencing, the study profiled T cell repertoires from 666 subjects and related those repertoires to cytomegalovirus serostatus. In addition to the first cohort of hundreds of subjects, a separate validation cohort of 120 different subjects was used. To predict cytomegalovirus infection status, the study brought together high-throughput TCR immunosequencing, statistical association of individual TCRs with disease status, and machine learning. A later analysis re-examined previously published TCR beta repertoires from around 670 donors and added high-resolution HLA genotyping to investigate patterns of TCR occurrence. The later analysis used no new phenotypic data to find candidate immune exposures, relying instead on TCR beta sequences and their occurrence across donors. An earlier analysis of 587 of the donors used high-throughput TCR beta sequencing to judge whether each TCR beta V gene segment behaved as functional or pseudogenic. Alongside the repertoire data, information on donor age, sex, ethnicity and CMV serostatus was compiled. A later genetic analysis used genome-wide SNP genotypes for about 60% of the roughly 670 donors, treating that subset as a discovery cohort. Every repertoire in the discovery cohort had been generated on one and the same sequencing platform. Class I and class II HLA loci were covered by the typing at four-digit resolution. Typing coverage differed by locus: A, B, C, DRB1 and DQB1 were typed in about 620-630 donors, DQA1 in about 500, DPA1 in around 600, and DPB1 in around 440. Four or five DR-DQ haplotypes were handled as single units for association and clustering because linkage in the cohort was strong. On average, 235,054 unique TCR beta nucleotide sequences were sequenced per donor among 300 to 500 genotyped donors of the cohort, with 15% to 20% of those sequences being non-productive. Beyond this particular receptor, the publication reports: V-gene and J-gene trimming of TCR beta chains was associated with a missense DCLRE1C variant in a later genetic analysis, and the association was replicated in an independent cohort. A later analysis found that TCR association rates varied across HLA loci, with DRB1 alleles showing the most associated TCRs and HLA-C alleles the fewest. Because HLA typing was unavailable for some donors at each locus, only the typed subset was used in association tests. In a later genetic analysis, fewer N-insertions in productive TCRs were reported among donors in an Asian-associated ancestry cluster than the approximately 710-donor mean. Sequencing depth was assumed to be roughly uniform across donors in the presence/absence analyses, though that assumption may not hold. Some IMGT-functional V segments, including TRBV6-2 and TRBV6-3, could not be distinguished by the 87-base-pair reads and were therefore excluded. The classifier was reported to diagnose cytomegalovirus status with high specificity and sensitivity in both the original cohort and the validation cohort. The cohort was sequenced for TCR beta chains only, and without alpha or paired-chain data the features that could be detected were limited. The study gave a list of 150 to 200 TCR beta chains associated with cytomegalovirus. A later analysis found that HLA-associated TCR beta chains were more clonally expanded and had lower generation probabilities than equally common non-associated chains. A later analysis reported that several top co-occurrence clusters appeared linked to parvovirus B19, influenza, CMV and Epstein-Barr virus. In an earlier analysis of 587 of the donors, most TCR beta V segments appeared in productive rearrangements about 87% or about 30% of the time, broadly matching IMGT annotations. CMV serostatus was the only immune exposure information available for the cohort. It was suggested by the authors that the approach could potentially be generalized to other disease states and immunological phenotypes. Correlated functional status among segregating V segments might be attributable to linkage disequilibrium, but an unknown experimental factor could not be ruled out. At a false discovery rate of 0.05, a later analysis linked under 20,000 TCR beta sequences to specific HLA alleles. While some public TCRs were present in many individuals, most TCR sequences turned up only very rarely across donors. Assigning TCR associations to individual alleles was difficult when HLA alleles, especially DR and DQ, strongly co-occurred. A cluster of highly shared sequence variants was judged likely to be a technical artifact of the sequencing pipeline. In a later analysis, most CMV-associated TCR beta chains were found to appear HLA-restricted, with HLA associations seemingly driven largely by CMV exposure. A few of the identified cytomegalovirus-associated TCR beta chains were confirmed in vitro to be specific for cytomegalovirus antigens. Because counts were too low, about 15 rarely observed V segments, including chromosome 9 orphons, were left out of the earlier analysis of about 620 of the donors. A further reported finding was that TCR beta sequences accurately predicted the HLA-A and HLA-B alleles for most subjects in the first cohort.

Preparation of the library involved the immunoSEQ multiplex PCR assay. The multiplex PCR relied on a mix of 60 forward primers for TCR Vbeta segments and 13 reverse primers for TCR Jbeta segments. A multiplex PCR assay on genomic DNA amplified the CDR3 region of rearranged TCR beta genes. The Illumina HiSeq System was used to sequence the amplified TCR beta libraries as 87-base-pair reads. Processing in the source paper ran as follows. A later analysis counted about 82 million unique TCR beta chains across the roughly 700 repertoires, and around 9.9 million of these chains were shared by at least two donors. Raw reads were error-corrected and collapsed into unique sequences with a nearest-neighbor algorithm that merged closely related sequences to remove PCR and sequencing errors. Alignment of CDR3 sequences to IMGT reference sequences was used to assign V, D and J gene segments. For a sequence to be retained, a match of at least six nucleotides to both a V gene segment and a J gene segment was required. Rearrangements were called productive when the CDR3 lacked stop codons and stayed in frame with V and J; all others were non-productive. Following IMGT convention, CDR3 was defined as the stretch from the second conserved V-encoded cysteine to the conserved J-encoded phenylalanine. The earlier analysis of some 580 of the donors excluded any sequence lacking an unambiguous match to a single V gene segment. An earlier analysis of over 450 of the donors classified V segments as functional when productive rearrangements were above 56.7% and as segregating when the standard deviation between donors was above 5%. A statistical classification framework was built to diagnose cytomegalovirus status from the catalog of TCR beta chain sequences. V and J gene assignment, in a later analysis, came from comparing TCR nucleotide sequences with IMGT/GENE-DB human TR gene sequences. A later analysis assigned CDR3 sequences and most-parsimonious VDJ recombination scenarios with the TCRdist pipeline. In a later analysis, each TCR beta chain was defined by its CDR3 amino acid sequence together with its V-gene family, and reads lacking a unique V-gene family were excluded. A later analysis removed 600 or so highly shared, low-generation-probability nucleotide sequences to deal with suspected cross-contamination and a sequencing artifact. In a later analysis, a clonal expansion index for each public chain was calculated from normalized within-repertoire ranks of inferred template counts. A later analysis computed generation probabilities with a VDJ recombination model fitted to out-of-frame rearrangements, and checked the results against IGoR. Hypergeometric tests were used in a later analysis to score TCR-TCR, TCR-HLA and TCR-CMV co-occurrence, with a repertoire-size bias correction applied to the TCR pairs. In a later analysis, false discovery rates were estimated by permuting HLA or CMV assignments 20 times. A later analysis grouped co-occurring TCRs with DBSCAN, adding TCRdist sequence similarity when clustering within HLA-allele-positive subsets. Repertoires with fewer than 30,000 or more than 120,000 public chains were left out of co-occurrence clustering, as were a handful of repertoires with anomalous nucleotide sharing. The immuneACCESS repertoire file appears here via TCRdb, limited to in-frame rearrangements. These files lack a portion of the clones; in checked studies, under half of the deficit traces to unresolved V genes, and the cause of the others is not known. V and J calls and clone size follow that table, whereas D and trimming were derived from the DNA. The sample has about 150,000 clones on record, just under 75% of them singletons. The leading ten clones occupy roughly 1.7% of the sample.

Inclusive of the bounding cysteine and phenylalanine, the CDR3 is 11 residues long. The kept DNA is CDR3 alone, 33 bases in frame from the first base. The germline ends are 7 bases apart after V is trimmed by 2 bases and J by 10 bases. CDR1 SGHRS and CDR2 YFSETQ are derived from the germline V gene. Only a few counts were recorded for this clone. The antigen it binds to is not known. No qualities accompany the bases; no much larger clone lies one base away. The cohort was made up of about 670 healthy bone marrow donors. At the time of sampling, every cohort member was nominally healthy, though immune exposures that went unrecorded were likely present. The donor tested CMV seronegative, placing the donor among the 352 seronegative members of the cohort. A peripheral blood sample was collected from each donor, and TCR beta sequencing was performed on peripheral blood mononuclear cells. The Qiagen DNeasy Blood Extraction Kit was used to extract genomic DNA from the blood cell samples.

The chain links TRBV5-1 with TRBJ2-1; no D gene is confidently identified. This sequence originates from a woman aged 18-29 years in good health and CMV-seronegative. The sequenced sample consisted of PBMCs. For the CDR3, the sequence is CASSFATEQFF. At the DNA level, the sequence is TGCGCCAGCAGCTTTGCCACAGAGCAGTTCTTC.